This passage covers 15 T cell receptor beta chains from one sample sequenced in a study of siplizumab effects on memory and regulatory T cells. Repertoires were generated with immunoSEQ multiplex PCR, while TCRdb's copy carries only in-frame clones and drops some. The sample holds about 100,000 clones, approximately 91% seen once. The sequenced material came from CD4+ T cells sorted from blood. The receptor set was obtained from a human donor in good health. Some clones in this sample may be carry-over from other donors' samples.

The gene calls are TRBV7-6 and TRBJ1-6; 12 bases are shared with TRBD1. The germline CDR1 and CDR2 sequences are SGHVS and FNYEAQ. This CDR3 region has 14 residues. The V gene end was trimmed by 3 bases and the J gene end by 13 bases; junction bases not matched to a gene: 4. CDR3 bases: TGTGCCAGCAGCTTGGGACAGGGGGCCAATCCCCTCCACTTT. Encoded protein: CASSLGQGANPLHF.

The table lists this clone with a few counts. The chain uses TRBV6-1 and TRBJ1-5; D perhaps matches TRBD1 (6 bases). V was shortened by 1 base and J by 3 bases, with 16 bases between the two germline ends. The CDR3 contains 17 residues. The germline gives CDR1 MNHNS, CDR2 SASEGT. The CDR3 loop is CASSEVIGGADNQPQHF. The CDR3 region has the DNA TGTGCCAGCAGTGAAGTGATAGGGGGGGCTGACAATCAGCCCCAGCATTTT.

The chain employs TRBV7-9 and TRBJ2-5; TRBD1 agrees at 8 bases. Germline CDR1 and CDR2: SEHNR and FQNEAQ (reference sequence). The trim removed 1 base at V and 4 bases at J, leaving 5 bases unmatched. The length of the CDR3 is 15 residues. The CDR3 spells CASSLGRQGLETQYF. The CDR3, as DNA: TGTGCCAGCAGCTTAGGTCGACAGGGGTTAGAGACCCAGTACTTC.

The chain recombines TRBV6-5 with TRBJ2-7; TRBD2 matches 9 bases. Germline CDR1 reads MNHEY; CDR2 reads SVGAGI. The junction had 2 bases not matched to a gene; V was cut back by 5 bases and J by 3 bases. The length of the CDR3 is 13 residues. The CDR3 DNA follows: TGTGCCAGCAGTCTAGCGGGACTCTACGAGCAGTACTTC. Translating it yields CASSLAGLYEQYF.

J is TRBJ1-1 and V is TRBV5-1; D is undetermined. V gave up 4 bases and J gave up 1 base, with 17 bases separating them. The CDR3 totals 16 residues. The germline V gene has CDR1 SGHRS and CDR2 YFSETQ. CDR3 DNA sequence: TGCGCCAGCAGCCATACCTCAATAATCAGGAACACTGAAGCTTTCTTT. It encodes CASSHTSIIRNTEAFF.

The chain links TRBV5-1 to TRBJ2-2; the D is unclear. This CDR3 region has 16 residues. CDR1 and CDR2 (germline): SGHRS, YFSETQ. The V and J ends lost 1 base and 2 bases respectively, with 12 bases between them. The CDR3 nucleotides read TGCGCCAGCAGCTTGAGCTTGGCCAGTAACACCGGGGAGCTGTTTTTT. Translating it yields CASSLSLASNTGELFF.

This clone has only one observation. J is TRBJ1-3 and V is TRBV19, with D maybe TRBD1 (6 bases). The CDR3 contains 15 residues. Germline CDR1 is LNHDA and CDR2 is SQIVND (reference sequence). Trimming cost V 7 bases and J 0 bases, with 13 bases left between them. CDR3 sequence: CASNGGPYSGNTIYF. CDR3 in DNA: TGTGCCAGTAACGGGGGCCCCTACTCTGGAAACACCATATATTTT.

This clone was seen a single time. V is TRBV23-1 and J is TRBJ2-6; D not resolved. TRBV23-1 belongs to the ORF category, with a function that is uncertain. The V gene lost 8 bases and the J gene lost 3 bases, with 11 bases spanning the gap. The CDR3 totals 14 residues. CDR3 region: CASAKKYGANVLTF. CDR3 coding DNA: TGCGCCAGCGCAAAGAAATATGGGGCCAACGTCCTGACTTTC.

The chain is built from TRBV5-1 and TRBJ2-3, with TRBD2 identical over 9 bases. This CDR3 is built from 18 residues. CDR1 and CDR2 (germline): SGHRS, YFSETQ. V was pared by 3 bases and J by 0 bases, with 11 bases of the junction left unmatched. CDR3 nucleotide sequence: TGCGCCAGCAGCTCAAGGGCATCTAGCGGGGCGAGCACAGATACGCAGTATTTT. Translation: CASSSRASSGASTDTQYF.

This chain joins TRBV6-1 and TRBJ2-7; 7 nucleotides line up with TRBD1. Germline CDR1 and CDR2: MNHNS and SASEGT. V lost 4 bases and J lost 5; bases outside the gene matches: 8. This CDR3 comprises 14 residues. CDR3 nucleotide sequence: TGTGCCAGCAGTGCCCGAGGGGGCCCTGACGAGCAGTACTTC. Protein product: CASSARGGPDEQYF.

The J gene is TRBJ2-7, the V gene TRBV6-5; D ambiguous. The CDR3 loop spans 12 amino acids. CDR1 and CDR2 from the germline V gene are MNHEY and SVGAGI. V was cut by 4 bases and J by 6 bases, with 10 bases left in between. CDR3 residues: CASSSSVGEQYF. The CDR3 nucleotides read TGTGCCAGCAGTTCGTCTGTCGGCGAGCAGTACTTC.

The rearrangement joins TRBV14 to TRBJ2-1; a possible D gene is TRBD1 (6 bases). Germline CDR1 reads SGHDN; CDR2 reads FVKESK. The V gene lost 4 bases and the J gene lost 0 bases, with 16 bases spanning the gap. The CDR3 covers 17 residues. CDR3 amino acids: CASSPLDSRSSYNEQFF. The CDR3 nucleotides are TGTGCCAGCAGCCCACTGGACAGCCGGAGCTCCTACAATGAGCAGTTCTTC. The complete variable domain, with remaining parts taken from reference TRBV14 and TRBJ2-1, reads EAGVTQFPSHSVIEKGQTVTLRCDPISGHDNLYWYRRVMGKEIKFLLHFVKESKQDESGMPNNRFLAERTGGTYSTLKVQPAELEDSGVYFCASSPLDSRSSYNEQFFGPGTRLTVL.

The gene calls are TRBV7-9 and TRBJ2-1; 10 bases map to TRBD2. The CDR3 runs to 15 residues. Germline lookup yields CDR1 SEHNR and CDR2 FQNEAQ (reference sequence). V was clipped by 5 bases and J by 5 bases; unmatched bases: 6. The CDR3 DNA follows: TGTGCCAGCAGCCTACTAGCGGGACTAAACAATGAGCAGTTCTTC. Its protein is CASSLLAGLNNEQFF.

The gene calls are TRBV19 and TRBJ2-1; 8 nucleotides agree with TRBD1. Germline V gene sequence: CDR1 LNHDA, CDR2 SQIVND (reference sequence). Germline trimming cut 5 bases from V and 8 bases from J; bases unmatched to any gene: 14. This CDR3 has 16 residues. The CDR3: CASSPIPRTGRYEQFF. The CDR3 coding sequence is TGTGCCAGTAGTCCGATACCGAGGACAGGGCGCTATGAGCAGTTCTTC.

The V call is TRBV7-8, the J call TRBJ2-1; D uncertain. The CDR3 consists of 15 residues. From germline, CDR1 is SGHVS and CDR2 FQNEAQ. V shed 5 bases and J shed 1 base, with 12 bases lying between them. The CDR3 coding sequence is TGTGCCAGCAGCCCCAGGTGGGATTCCTACAATGAGCAGTTCTTC. Its translation: CASSPRWDSYNEQFF.